These 26 T cell receptor beta chains originate from one sample sequenced in a study of regulatory T cells in long-lasting Graves disease. Researchers made TCR beta libraries by using iRepertoire HTBI primers and running Arm-PCR on CDR3 regions. A single record per CDR3 protein comes from TCRdb applying MiXCR to the multiplex PCR reads. Of some 430,000 distinct CDR3 sequences in the sample, under 25% were seen once. This sample's time point: persistent/refractory GD, antithyroid drugs over 5 years with positive TRAb. There was RNA extracted from PBMCs, and the TCR library was made from it. The sample was peripheral blood mononuclear cells (PBMCs), taken when the disease was refractory, from a patient treated with antithyroid drugs. The receptors were gathered from a female donor with Graves disease.

This clonotype was found many times. The chain uses TRBV28 and TRBJ2-7; 10 nucleotides align to TRBD2. This CDR3 spans 17 amino acids. V was pared by 2 bases and J by 5 bases, with 12 bases of the junction left unmatched. Germline V gives CDR1 MDHEN, CDR2 SYDVKM. The CDR3 loop is CASSLRRGLAGANEQYF. The CDR3 bases are TGTGCCAGCAGTTTACGTAGAGGGCTAGCGGGAGCGAACGAGCAGTACTTC. Drawing the rest from reference TRBV28 and TRBJ2-7, the complete variable domain is DVKVTQSSRYLVKRTGEKVFLECVQDMDHENMFWYRQDPGLGLRLIYFSYDVKMKEKGDIPEGYSVSREKKERFSLILESASTNQTSMYLCASSLRRGLAGANEQYFGPGTRLTVT.

This clonotype came up a few times. The chain joins TRBV19 to TRBJ1-4; weak D call: TRBD1 (5 bases). CDR1 is LNHDA, CDR2 SQIVND, per germline (reference sequence). The CDR3 is 15 residues long. V was clipped by 4 bases and J by 5 bases, with 14 bases between them. The CDR3 nucleotides read TGTGCCAGTAGTACGGATTGGGACGGGAATGAAAAACTGTTTTTT. Encoded protein: CASSTDWDGNEKLFF.

The chain combines TRBV6-1 with TRBJ1-1; D is ambiguous. V lost 5 bases, J lost 0 bases, and 19 bases lay in between. CDR3 length: 17 amino acids. Germline CDR1 is MNHNS and CDR2 is SASEGT. In nucleotides, the CDR3 is TGTGCCAGCAGTCCAGAACCCCGCGTCTATGTGAACACTGAAGCTTTCTTT. This codes for CASSPEPRVYVNTEAFF.

This clonotype was seen a few times. The V call is TRBV4-2, the J call TRBJ1-2; D gene unclear. The V gene's germline CDR1 is LGHNA and CDR2 YNFKEQ. This CDR3 is built from 13 residues. Trimming took 0 bases from V and 8 from J, leaving 10 bases between them. The CDR3 sequence: CASSQESQYGYTF. Written as DNA, the CDR3 is TGTGCCAGCAGCCAAGAGAGCCAGTACGGCTACACCTTC.

The chain employs TRBV20-1 and TRBJ2-7; maybe TRBD2 (5 bases). Germline lookup yields CDR1 DFQATT and CDR2 SNEGSKA (reference sequence). CDR3 size: 12 residues. V was cut by 0 bases and J by 5 bases, with 8 bases left in between. CDR3 DNA sequence: TGCAGTGCTAGAGAATCCGGGAACGAGCAGTACTTC. Translation: CSARESGNEQYF.

The V call is TRBV11-2, the J call TRBJ1-5; 8 bases are shared with TRBD1. The CDR3 has 15 amino acids. The germline V gene encodes CDR1 SGHAT and CDR2 FQNNGV. V was clipped by 4 bases and J by 7 bases; unmatched bases: 9. The chain's CDR3 is CASSSSGGAFQPQHF. DNA of the CDR3: TGTGCCAGCAGCTCATCAGGGGGCGCGTTCCAGCCCCAGCATTTT. The variable domain in full, with the rest retrieved from reference TRBV11-2 and TRBJ1-5, is EAGVAQSPRYKIIEKRQSVAFWCNPISGHATLYWYQQILGQGPKLLIQFQNNGVVDDSQLPKDRFSAERLKGVDSTLKIQPAKLEDSAVYLCASSSSGGAFQPQHFGDGTRLSIL.

A remark on this clonotype: This may arise from a read error, as a much more abundant clone is one base away. The chain employs TRBV6-2 or TRBV6-3 and TRBJ2-2; 8 bases are shared with TRBD1. Trimming took 6 bases from V and 1 from J; bases not matched to a gene: 10. The CDR3 is 17 residues long. From germline, CDR1 is MNHEY and CDR2 SVGEGT. In nucleotides, the CDR3 is TGTGCCAGCAGCCACCCTGCGGGGACAGGGAACACCGGGGAGCTGTTTTTT. Its protein product is CASSHPAGTGNTGELFF.

CDR3 nucleotide sequence: TGCAGTGCTAGGATCGTCCAGAATGAAAAACTGTTTTTT. It codes for CSARIVQNEKLFF. This chain connects TRBV20-1 to TRBJ1-4, with D uncertain. V was trimmed by 3 bases and J by 5 bases, leaving 10 bases between them. CDR3 size: 13 residues. Germline loops: CDR1 DFQATT, CDR2 SNEGSKA (reference sequence).

Many counts were recorded for this clonotype. The rearrangement uses TRBV7-2 and TRBJ2-7; TRBD2 might be the D (9 bases). This CDR3 is 15 amino acids long. Germline V gene data show CDR1 as SGHTA and CDR2 as FQGNSA. Trimming took 5 bases from V and 5 from J, leaving 19 bases between them. The CDR3 region is CASSGQGLAINEQYF. CDR3 DNA sequence: TGTGCCAGCAGCGGACAGGGACTAGCAATTAACGAGCAGTACTTC.

This rearrangement joins TRBV19 to TRBJ1-5, with 7 positions matching TRBD1. Germline lookup yields CDR1 LNHDA and CDR2 SQIVND (reference sequence). This CDR3 is built from 16 residues. V trimming: 3 bases; J trimming: 2 bases; junction bases outside the gene matches: 7. CDR3 region: CASSIGTGVGNQPQHF. As DNA, the CDR3 is TGTGCCAGTAGTATCGGTACAGGGGTTGGCAATCAGCCCCAGCATTTT.

This clonotype was observed many times. The chain couples TRBV6-1 to TRBJ2-7; D may be TRBD1 or TRBD2 (5 bases each). Trimming took off 5 bases at V and 2 bases at J, with 13 bases between the two ends. The germline V gene encodes CDR1 MNHNS and CDR2 SASEGT. The CDR3 runs 14 residues. CDR3 coding DNA: TGTGCCAGCAGTCCCGACGAGGGGCCCTACGAGCAGTACTTC. It is translated as CASSPDEGPYEQYF.

The V call is TRBV20-1, the J call TRBJ2-7; 11 bases match TRBD2. Losses at the gene ends were 5 bases for V and 3 bases for J; bases not matched to a gene: 6. CDR1 DFQATT and CDR2 SNEGSKA come from the germline V gene (reference sequence). The CDR3 contains 14 residues. The CDR3 DNA is TGCAGTGCTCCGTGGACTAGCGGGTTCTACGAGCAGTACTTC. Translation: CSAPWTSGFYEQYF.

This clonotype turned up a few times. The chain uses TRBV7-9 and TRBJ2-7; D is uncertain. CDR1 is SEHNR and CDR2 is FQNEAQ in the germline V gene (reference sequence). V was trimmed by 7 bases and J by 6 bases, leaving 16 bases between them. The CDR3 runs 13 residues. The CDR3, as DNA: TGTGCCAGCACCCTCCTGGAAGTAGGCGAGCAGTACTTC. It specifies CASTLLEVGEQYF.

The rearrangement links TRBV28 to TRBJ2-6; the D gene is possibly TRBD2 (6 bases). The CDR3 consists of 15 residues. Trimming left V 3 bases short and J 2 bases short, with 8 bases between. CDR1 MDHEN and CDR2 SYDVKM come from the germline V gene. This chain's CDR3 is CASSFGGTGANVLTF. CDR3 sequence (DNA): TGTGCCAGCAGTTTCGGGGGTACTGGGGCCAACGTCCTGACTTTC.

This clonotype has at least ten counts. The J gene is TRBJ1-1, the V gene TRBV11-2; 7 nucleotides match TRBD1. The CDR3 totals 13 residues. CDR1 and CDR2 (germline): SGHAT, FQNNGV. The J segment lost 4 bases and the V segment lost 5 bases, leaving 4 bases of the junction unmatched. CDR3 protein: CASSAQGGTEAFF. CDR3 in DNA: TGTGCCAGCAGCGCGCAGGGGGGCACTGAAGCTTTCTTT. Together with reference TRBV11-2 and TRBJ1-1, the CDR3 gives the full variable domain: EAGVAQSPRYKIIEKRQSVAFWCNPISGHATLYWYQQILGQGPKLLIQFQNNGVVDDSQLPKDRFSAERLKGVDSTLKIQPAKLEDSAVYLCASSAQGGTEAFFGQGTRLTVV.

The gene calls are TRBV12-3 or TRBV12-4 and TRBJ1-5, with D unresolved. V lost 7 bases to trimming and J lost 3 bases, with 7 bases between them. This CDR3 has 12 residues. CDR3: CASTTANQPQHF. In DNA, the CDR3 is TGTGCCAGCACCACTGCCAATCAGCCCCAGCATTTT.

This clonotype was observed a handful of times. This chain connects TRBV5-1 to TRBJ2-1, with 9 bases lining up with TRBD2. With V trimmed by 0 bases and J by 3 bases, 7 bases remained unmatched. Germline CDR1 is SGHRS and CDR2 is YFSETQ. CDR3 size: 17 residues. The CDR3 sequence: CASSLASGGTYYNEQFF. The CDR3 DNA reads as TGCGCCAGCAGCTTGGCGAGCGGGGGGACCTACTACAATGAGCAGTTCTTC.

This clonotype appeared a few times. V gene TRBV19 combines with J gene TRBJ2-6, with TRBD1 matching 7 bases. CDR1 LNHDA and CDR2 SQIVND come from the germline V gene (reference sequence). Unmatched junction bases numbered 4, after V lost 9 bases and J lost 2 bases. This CDR3 spans 14 amino acids. CDR3 amino acids: CASKTGTGANVLTF. CDR3 in DNA: TGTGCCAGCAAGACAGGGACTGGGGCCAACGTCCTGACTTTC.

The table lists this clonotype with many counts. The chain has TRBV7-2 and TRBJ2-7, with 13 bases aligning to TRBD2. The CDR3 is 15 amino acids. The V gene end was trimmed by 5 bases and the J gene end by 6 bases; junction bases not matched to a gene: 7. The germline gives CDR1 SGHTA, CDR2 FQGNSA. The CDR3 DNA reads as TGTGCCAGCAGCCTTGGGACTAGCGGGGTTGGCGAGCAGTACTTC. It translates to CASSLGTSGVGEQYF.

In this sample, this clonotype turned up a few times. The J gene is TRBJ1-1, the V gene TRBV5-1; D may be TRBD1 (6 bases). This CDR3 has 15 residues. The V and J ends lost 1 base and 4 bases respectively, with 14 bases between them. CDR1 SGHRS and CDR2 YFSETQ come from the germline V gene. The CDR3, as DNA: TGCGCCAGCAGCTTGCGTGAAATAGGGGGCACTGAAGCTTTCTTT. Its protein product is CASSLREIGGTEAFF.

This clonotype was found many times. The chain links TRBV12-3 or TRBV12-4 to TRBJ1-4; TRBD1 is a possible D gene (5 bases). The ends were cut back, 2 bases at V and 7 bases at J, with 11 bases in the middle. CDR3 length: 14 amino acids. The CDR3 reads CASSLWRGTEKLFF. As DNA, the CDR3 is TGTGCCAGCAGTTTATGGCGGGGGACTGAAAAACTGTTTTTT.

This clonotype appeared many times. This chain links TRBV7-8 with TRBJ2-5; D is possibly TRBD1 or TRBD2 (5 bases each). Trimming shortened V by 4 bases and J by 4 bases, and 7 bases separated the two germline ends. Germline V gene sequence: CDR1 SGHVS, CDR2 FQNEAQ. The CDR3 runs to 12 residues. The chain's CDR3 is CASSWDPETQYF. CDR3 nucleotides: TGTGCCAGCAGCTGGGACCCAGAGACCCAGTACTTC. Looking up the rest from reference TRBV7-8 and TRBJ2-5 gives the full variable domain: GAGVSQSPRYKVAKRGQDVALRCDPISGHVSLFWYQQALGQGPEFLTYFQNEAQLDKSGLPSDRFFAERPEGSVSTLKIQRTQQEDSAVYLCASSWDPETQYFGPGTRLLVL.

This clonotype has at least ten counts. V and J are TRBV2 and TRBJ1-1; maybe TRBD1 (6 bases). This CDR3 has 16 residues. V lost 5 bases and J lost 1, with 17 bases in between. Germline V lookup: CDR1 SNHLY, CDR2 FYNNEI. The CDR3 region is CASSPRGVPGNTEAFF. The CDR3 region has the DNA TGTGCCAGCAGTCCAAGGGGGGTCCCCGGGAACACTGAAGCTTTCTTT.

Many counts were recorded for this clonotype. The V and J genes are TRBV27 and TRBJ2-4, with 7 bases matching TRBD1. V lost 4 bases, J lost 8 bases, and 14 bases stayed unmatched. Germline V gene sequence: CDR1 MNHEY, CDR2 SMNVEV (reference sequence). This CDR3 region has 16 residues. DNA of the CDR3: TGTGCCAGCAGTTCCTACGGGACAGCCCAGGACGACATTCAGTACTTC. This codes for CASSSYGTAQDDIQYF.

V is TRBV5-6 and J is TRBJ2-7; 7 bases map to TRBD2. The germline gives CDR1 SGHDT, CDR2 YYEEEE. Trimming removed 4 bases from V and 2 bases from J; junction bases left unmatched: 9. The CDR3 runs to 15 residues. CDR3 sequence reads: CASSGEGRSPYEQYF. As DNA, the CDR3 is TGTGCCAGCAGCGGGGAGGGACGGAGCCCCTACGAGCAGTACTTC.

Comment on this clonotype: At one boundary the junction diverges from the germline segment, which might be a read error. The chain couples TRBV5-1 to TRBJ2-5; no clear D. The CDR3 contains 14 residues. CDR1 and CDR2 from the germline V gene are SGHRS and YFSETQ. The chain's CDR3 is CAGSFGYGEETQYF. The DNA of the CDR3 is TGCGCCGGCAGCTTCGGGTACGGTGAGGAGACCCAGTACTTC.